This is a list of T cell receptor beta chains from one sample in a study of CD8 T cells in ankylosing spondylitis. TCRdb called the 5' RACE reads again in MiXCR, with one record for every CDR3 protein. Of 200,000 to 250,000 distinct CDR3 sequences in the sample, about 10% were seen once. Sequenced material: blood, either unsorted or a sorted T cell fraction (not recorded which). The source of these receptors is a male donor with ankylosing spondylitis or in good health (not recorded which). The CDR3 runs from the conserved cysteine through the conserved F or W. The D gene is left open where the match is weak. Rows give clone size only sometimes, using once, few, many, or a class for an expanded clone.

clone_size j_call d_call v_call cdr3_nt cdr3_aa
many TRBJ2-3 NA TRBV12-3/TRBV12-4 TGTGCCAGCAGTTCCCTCGGGGGGCGTCCGAAGGCAGATACGCAGTATTTT CASSSLGGRPKADTQYF
few TRBJ2-5 NA TRBV10-3 TGTGCCATCAGTGAGTCTCAGTTAAAACAAGAGACCCAGTACTTC CAISESQLKQETQYF
few TRBJ2-1 NA TRBV16 TGTGCCAGCAGCCAAACCCGGGGGTTTGAGCAGTTCTTC CASSQTRGFEQFF
many TRBJ1-1 NA TRBV12-3/TRBV12-4 TGTGCCAGCCGTCCTTCGGGCGTCTCCACTGAAGCTTTCTTT CASRPSGVSTEAFF
few TRBJ2-3 NA TRBV3-1 TGTGCCAGCAGCCCCTGGGTGGGGGCAGATACGCAGTATTTT CASSPWVGADTQYF
many TRBJ2-7 NA TRBV20-1 TGCAGTGCTAGGGAAACAGGTATCCACGAGCAGTACTTC CSARETGIHEQYF
many TRBJ2-1 TRBD2 TRBV7-2 TGTGCCAGCAGCTCGCGGGGGGGCAGCTACAATGAGCAGTTCTTC CASSSRGGSYNEQFF
many TRBJ2-5 NA TRBV11-2 TGTGCCAGCAGCTTAGACAGGGGAGCGACCCAGTACTTC CASSLDRGATQYF
many TRBJ2-1 TRBD2 TRBV5-4 TGTGCCAGCAGCCCTTCACCGACTAGCGGGGTCTACAATGAGCAGTTCTTC CASSPSPTSGVYNEQFF
NA TRBJ2-7 TRBD1 TRBV3-1 TGTGCCAGCAGCCTGAACAGGGGCGAGCAGTACTTC CASSLNRGEQYF
many TRBJ2-5 TRBD2 TRBV7-2 TGTGCCAGCAGCTTATCGGGGACTATAAAAGAGACCCAGTACTTC CASSLSGTIKETQYF
many TRBJ1-2 NA TRBV20-1 TGCAGTGCTAGAGGACAGTCTTATGGCTACACCTTC CSARGQSYGYTF
few TRBJ2-1 NA TRBV12-5 TGTGCTAGTGGTTTGGTACTTGAGCAGTTCTTC CASGLVLEQFF
few TRBJ2-5 TRBD1 TRBV20-1 TGCAGTGCTAGAGTGACAGGGCCGGGGACCCAGTACTTC CSARVTGPGTQYF
many TRBJ2-1 NA TRBV5-1 TGCGCCAGCAGCTTGGATGGGAACTACAATGAGCAGTTCTTC CASSLDGNYNEQFF
many TRBJ2-3 TRBD2 TRBV6-5 TGTGCCAGCAGTTACGTCCTAGCGGGGCCAGCGGGAACAGATACGCAGTATTTT CASSYVLAGPAGTDTQYF
few TRBJ2-5 NA TRBV7-2 TGTGCCAGCAGCCCTGGTGAGGGGGGGACCCAGTACTTC CASSPGEGGTQYF
many TRBJ2-4 TRBD2 TRBV2 TGTGCCAGCAGTGACCCAGCGGGGGGCAGAAAAAACATTCAGTACTTC CASSDPAGGRKNIQYF
many TRBJ1-2 NA TRBV29-1 TGCAGCGTCCTTACTGATAACTATGGCTACACCTTC CSVLTDNYGYTF
NA TRBJ1-5 NA TRBV20-1 TGCAGTGCTCCAGACCCGGTCTTACCCAGCAATCAGCCCCAGCATTTT CSAPDPVLPSNQPQHF
many TRBJ2-1 NA TRBV15 TGTGCCACCAGCCCGCGACTAGACAATGAGCAGTTCTTC CATSPRLDNEQFF
many TRBJ2-1 TRBD1 TRBV29-1 TGCAGCGTTGAAGGGAACAGGGGTTCCAATGAGCAGTTCTTC CSVEGNRGSNEQFF
NA TRBJ1-6 NA TRBV12-3/TRBV12-4 TGTGCCAGCAGCCCCGCCCCGGGAAATTCACCCCTCCACTTT CASSPAPGNSPLHF
many TRBJ1-4 NA TRBV20-1 TGCAGTGCTAACCTGGGGCAGAGTGAAAAACTGTTTTTT CSANLGQSEKLFF
few TRBJ1-4 NA TRBV3-1 TGTGCCAGCAGCCCTCGACAGAGAGGGCAAAAACTGTTTTTT CASSPRQRGQKLFF
NA TRBJ1-2 NA TRBV6-2/TRBV6-3 TGTGCCAGCAGTTTTGTCGGGGCGACTAACTATGGCTACACCTTC CASSFVGATNYGYTF
many TRBJ1-1 TRBD1 TRBV20-1 TGCAGTGCTAGAGGTAGACAGGGGGCGATCACTGAAGCTTTCTTT CSARGRQGAITEAFF
many TRBJ1-1 NA TRBV3-1 TGTGCCAGCAGCCTGAGACCATCAAGCGGTGAAGCTTTCTTT CASSLRPSSGEAFF
NA TRBJ2-1 NA TRBV5-1 TGCGCCAGCAGCTTGACAGACTACAATGAGCAGTTCTTC CASSLTDYNEQFF
few TRBJ2-7 TRBD1 TRBV3-1 TGTGCCAGCAGCCAAGATCAATCGACAGGGAGCGAGCAGTACTTC CASSQDQSTGSEQYF
many TRBJ2-5 NA TRBV20-1 TGCAGTGCCGAGCCCCAGGGGCAGTATCAAGAGACCCAGTACTTC CSAEPQGQYQETQYF
many TRBJ2-7 NA TRBV5-1 TGCGCCAGCAGCTTGGATCCGGTTACCTACGAGCAGTACTTC CASSLDPVTYEQYF
many TRBJ1-2 NA TRBV7-2 TGTGCCAGCAGCTTAGTAGACGGGGGGGACTATGGCTACACCTTC CASSLVDGGDYGYTF
NA TRBJ1-2 TRBD1 TRBV3-1 TGTGCCAGCACCCACCCTTACGTCGGGAGACAGGGGCCCAACTATGGCTACACCTTC CASTHPYVGRQGPNYGYTF
NA TRBJ2-1 NA TRBV4-1 TGCGCCAGCAGCCAAGAGGGTCAACTTTACAATGAGCAGTTCTTC CASSQEGQLYNEQFF
many TRBJ2-2 NA TRBV5-1 TGCGCCAGCAGCTCTGTTACGGGCGGGGAGCTGTTTTTT CASSSVTGGELFF
NA TRBJ2-7 NA TRBV7-9 TGTGCCAGCAGCTCGTCCAGACAGGCCCACGAGCAGTACTTC CASSSSRQAHEQYF
many TRBJ2-3 NA TRBV10-3 TGTGCCATCAGTGGTAATAGGGACACTAGCACAGATACGCAGTATTTT CAISGNRDTSTDTQYF
many TRBJ2-7 TRBD2 TRBV30 TGTGCCTGGATGGGACTAGCTGGGGCCTCCTACGAGCAGTACTTC CAWMGLAGASYEQYF
many TRBJ2-2 NA TRBV24-1 TGTGCCACCAAAGGGGAAGTCTCCGGGGAGCTGTTTTTT CATKGEVSGELFF
many TRBJ2-7 NA TRBV12-3/TRBV12-4 TGTGCCAGCCCCCCGGTGGGCGAGCAGTACTTC CASPPVGEQYF
many TRBJ2-7 TRBD1 TRBV7-6 TGTGCCAGCAGCTCCGGGGACAGGGAGTACGAGCAGTACTTC CASSSGDREYEQYF
many TRBJ2-2 NA TRBV3-1 TGTGCCAGCAGGCTCAACGATGCGACCGGGGAGCTGTTTTTT CASRLNDATGELFF
few TRBJ2-7 NA TRBV15 TGTGCCACCAGCATAGGCGGATCCTCCTACGAGCAGTACTTC CATSIGGSSYEQYF
few TRBJ2-2 NA TRBV5-6 TGTGCCAGCAGTTACCGGGGGCTAAACACCGGGGAGCTGTTTTTT CASSYRGLNTGELFF
NA TRBJ2-2 TRBD2 TRBV7-2 TGTGCCAGCACGAGTAGCGGGGGGGCGAACACCGGGGAGCTGTTTTTT CASTSSGGANTGELFF
many TRBJ2-1 NA TRBV20-1 TGCAGTGCGCTGAAGGCCTACGTTGGGGATGAGCAGTTCTTC CSALKAYVGDEQFF
many TRBJ2-1 TRBD2 TRBV11-1 TGTGCCAGCAGCTTAGAGTGGACTAGCGGGGATAGCTCCTACAATGAGCAGTTCTTC CASSLEWTSGDSSYNEQFF
many TRBJ1-1 NA TRBV7-9 TGTGCCAGCAGCTACTGGGGGGGAACGAACACTGAAGCTTTCTTT CASSYWGGTNTEAFF
NA TRBJ1-6 TRBD1 TRBV9 TGTGCCAGCAGCGTAGCGGGGACAGGGTATGCTAATTCACCCCTCCACTTT CASSVAGTGYANSPLHF
many TRBJ1-1 NA TRBV6-1 TGTGCCAGCAGTCCGCCCGGGACATTTTCGAACACTGAAGCTTTCTTT CASSPPGTFSNTEAFF
many TRBJ1-5 TRBD1 TRBV20-1 TGCAGTGCGAGACAGGGTTCTTTGCAGCCCCAGCATTTT CSARQGSLQPQHF
few TRBJ2-7 NA TRBV9 TGTGCCAGCAGCACCCTTGGGGCGCAGGAGCAGTACTTC CASSTLGAQEQYF